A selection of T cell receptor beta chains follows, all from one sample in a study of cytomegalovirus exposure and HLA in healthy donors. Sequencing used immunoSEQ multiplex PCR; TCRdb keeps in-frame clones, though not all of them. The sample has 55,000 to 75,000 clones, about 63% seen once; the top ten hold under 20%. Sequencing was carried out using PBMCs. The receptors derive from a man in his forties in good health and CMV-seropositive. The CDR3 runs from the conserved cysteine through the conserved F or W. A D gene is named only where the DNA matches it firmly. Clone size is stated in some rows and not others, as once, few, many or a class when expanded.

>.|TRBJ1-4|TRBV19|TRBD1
CASGPQGASEKLFF
TGTGCCAGTGGACCTCAGGGGGCAAGTGAAAAACTGTTTTTT
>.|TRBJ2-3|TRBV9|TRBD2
CASSVVSGSTDTQYF
TGTGCCAGCAGCGTAGTTAGCGGGAGCACAGATACGCAGTATTTT
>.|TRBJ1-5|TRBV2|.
CASSFDRTNQPQHF
TGTGCCAGCAGTTTCGACAGGACAAATCAGCCCCAGCATTTT
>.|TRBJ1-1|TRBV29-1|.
CSVRQFEAFF
TGCAGCGTACGACAGTTTGAAGCCTTCTTT
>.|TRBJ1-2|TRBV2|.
CASSLDSSYGYTF
TGTGCCAGCAGCTTGGACAGCTCCTATGGCTACACCTTC
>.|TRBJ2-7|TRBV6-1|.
CASSLELEVTYEQYF
TGTGCCAGCAGCCTAGAACTAGAGGTAACGTACGAGCAGTACTTC
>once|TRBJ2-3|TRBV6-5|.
CASSLAGTEQDTQYF
TGTGCCAGCAGCTTAGCGGGGACAGAGCAAGATACGCAGTATTTT
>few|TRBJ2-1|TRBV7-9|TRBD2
CASSLLAAGDNEQFF
TGTGCCAGCAGCTTACTTGCGGCGGGAGACAATGAGCAGTTCTTC
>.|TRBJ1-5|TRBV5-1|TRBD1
CASSRDRGEPQHF
TGCGCCAGCAGCAGGGACAGGGGGGAGCCCCAGCATTTT
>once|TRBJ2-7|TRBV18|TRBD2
CASSPPSTSGREQYF
TGTGCCAGCTCACCACCTTCGACTAGCGGGAGGGAGCAGTACTTC
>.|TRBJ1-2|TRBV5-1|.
CASSSSTGTPYGYTF
TGCGCCAGCAGCTCCTCGACAGGAACCCCCTATGGCTACACCTTC
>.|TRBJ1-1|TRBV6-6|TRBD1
CASSYWDRGEMEAFF
TGTGCCAGCAGTTACTGGGACAGGGGGGAAATGGAAGCTTTCTTT
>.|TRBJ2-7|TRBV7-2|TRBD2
CASSLKRESKDEQYF
TGTGCCAGCAGCTTAAAGCGGGAGAGTAAGGACGAGCAGTACTTC
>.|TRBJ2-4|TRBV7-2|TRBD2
CASSSGGSKNIQYF
TGTGCCAGCAGCTCGGGGGGGTCCAAAAACATTCAGTACTTC
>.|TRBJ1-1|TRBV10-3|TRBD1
CAIRPPTGSTEAFF
TGTGCCATCAGGCCTCCGACAGGGAGTACTGAAGCTTTCTTT
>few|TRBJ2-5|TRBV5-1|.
CASSLYGYQETQYF
TGCGCCAGCAGCTTATACGGGTACCAAGAGACCCAGTACTTC
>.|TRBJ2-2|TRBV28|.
CASSAGTRNTGELFF
TGTGCCAGCAGCGCTGGGACAAGGAACACCGGGGAGCTGTTTTTT
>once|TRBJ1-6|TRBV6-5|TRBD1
CASNSGTDHSPLHF
TGTGCCAGCAACTCCGGGACAGATCATTCACCCCTCCACTTT
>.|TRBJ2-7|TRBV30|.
CAWSLVNQDEQYF
TGTGCCTGGAGTTTGGTGAATCAGGACGAGCAGTACTTC
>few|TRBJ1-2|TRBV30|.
CAWSAGGDGYTF
TGTGCCTGGAGTGCGGGGGGGGATGGCTACACCTTC
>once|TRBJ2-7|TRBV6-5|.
CASSLGTFASYEQYF
TGTGCCAGCAGTTTGGGGACTTTTGCATCCTACGAGCAGTACTTC
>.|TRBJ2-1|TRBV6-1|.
CASFRGAPYNEQFF
TGTGCCAGCTTTCGGGGGGCCCCCTACAATGAGCAGTTCTTC
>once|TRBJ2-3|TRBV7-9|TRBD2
CASSLLAGGPGDTQYF
TGTGCCAGCAGCTTACTAGCGGGAGGGCCGGGAGATACGCAGTATTTT
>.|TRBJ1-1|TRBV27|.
CASSPRGPEEAFF
TGTGCCAGCAGCCCCAGGGGCCCAGAGGAAGCTTTCTTT
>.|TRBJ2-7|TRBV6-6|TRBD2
CASSFSGRFYEQYF
TGTGCCAGCAGTTTTAGCGGGAGGTTCTACGAGCAGTACTTC
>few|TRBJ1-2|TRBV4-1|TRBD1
CASSPGQGRINGYTF
TGCGCCAGCAGCCCAGGACAGGGAAGGATCAATGGCTACACCTTC
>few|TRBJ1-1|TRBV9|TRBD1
CASSVEGQVNTEAFF
TGTGCCAGCAGCGTCGAGGGACAGGTAAACACTGAAGCTTTCTTT
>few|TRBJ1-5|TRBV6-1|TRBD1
CATSGTGGNQPQHF
TGTGCCACCTCCGGGACAGGGGGGAATCAGCCCCAGCATTTT
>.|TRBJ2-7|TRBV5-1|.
CASSLDEQDFYEQYF
TGCGCCAGCAGCTTGGATGAACAGGATTTCTACGAGCAGTACTTC
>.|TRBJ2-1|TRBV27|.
CASSPKWTVRYNEQFF
TGTGCCAGCAGTCCAAAATGGACAGTCCGATACAATGAGCAGTTCTTC
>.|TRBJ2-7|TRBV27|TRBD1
CASSLRDRDVEQYF
TGTGCCAGCAGTCTCCGGGACAGAGACGTCGAGCAGTACTTC
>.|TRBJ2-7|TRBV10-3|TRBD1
CAINRQGNYEQYF
TGTGCCATCAATCGACAGGGGAACTACGAGCAGTACTTC
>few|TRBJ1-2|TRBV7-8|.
CASSIRQAGAGYGYTF
TGTGCCAGCAGCATCCGACAGGCGGGGGCCGGATATGGCTACACCTTC
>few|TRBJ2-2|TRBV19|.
CASSPQLDSAGELFF
TGTGCCAGTAGTCCCCAACTAGATTCCGCCGGGGAGCTGTTTTTT
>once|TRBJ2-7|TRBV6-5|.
CASSFSRRSSYEQYF
TGTGCCAGCAGTTTCTCCCGGCGGTCTAGCTACGAGCAGTACTTC
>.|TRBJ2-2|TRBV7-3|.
CASSLTPGYPGELFF
TGTGCCAGCAGCTTAACTCCAGGGTATCCCGGGGAGCTGTTTTTT
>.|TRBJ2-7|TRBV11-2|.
CASRRGPSSYEQYF
TGTGCCAGCAGGCGGGGCCCAAGCTCCTACGAGCAGTACTTC
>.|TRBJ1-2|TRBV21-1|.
CASRSGYGYTF
TGTGCCAGCAGGAGTGGCTATGGCTACACCTTC
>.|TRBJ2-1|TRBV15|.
CATSKWEVNEQFF
TGTGCCACCAGCAAGTGGGAGGTAAATGAGCAGTTCTTC
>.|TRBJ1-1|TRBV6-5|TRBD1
CASREGDSEAFF
TGTGCCAGCAGAGAAGGGGACAGTGAAGCTTTCTTT
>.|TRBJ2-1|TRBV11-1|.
CASSPGQNYNEQFF
TGTGCCAGCAGCCCCGGACAGAACTACAATGAGCAGTTCTTC
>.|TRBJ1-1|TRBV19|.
CASRPLGGNTEAFF
TGTGCCAGTAGACCCCTAGGGGGGAACACTGAAGCTTTCTTT
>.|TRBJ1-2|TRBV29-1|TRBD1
CSVVVGTGEGGYTF
TGCAGCGTTGTCGTAGGGACAGGGGAAGGCGGCTACACCTTC